These 21 T cell receptor beta chains were sequenced from one sample in a study of blood T cells in healthy people across ages. A second about 7 to 12 cycle PCR used barcoded and J-beta primers. Each CDR3 protein gets one entry after TCRdb re-called the 5' RACE reads with MiXCR. The sample includes under 2 million distinct CDR3 sequences, about 31% of them seen just once. The sequencing input was blood. The receptors were sampled from a woman aged 25 to 39 in good health.

Only a few counts were recorded for this clonotype. J is TRBJ2-1 and V is TRBV20-1, with TRBD1 matching 9 bases. The CDR3 loop spans 14 amino acids. In germline, CDR1 is DFQATT, CDR2 SNEGSKA (reference sequence). The V and J ends lost 3 bases and 10 bases, in that order; junction bases with no gene match: 10. The CDR3 loop is CSARAGTGRREQFF. The CDR3 nucleotides read TGCAGTGCTAGGGCCGGGACAGGGAGACGGGAGCAGTTCTTC.

The CDR3: CASSLLGGRGTDTQYF. Written as DNA, the CDR3 is TGTGCCAGCAGTTTATTAGGCGGGAGAGGTACAGATACGCAGTATTTT. The chain carries TRBV28 and TRBJ2-3; 7 bases agree with TRBD2. The germline V gene encodes CDR1 MDHEN and CDR2 SYDVKM. The CDR3 length is 16 residues. With V trimmed by 1 base and J by 3 bases, 7 bases remained unmatched.

In the case of this clonotype: Compared with germline, one end of the junction differs, possibly owing to a read error. The chain joins TRBV3-1 to TRBJ2-1, with 7 bases matching TRBD2. Germline CDR1 and CDR2: LGHDT and YNNKEL (reference sequence). This CDR3 has 15 amino acids. The CDR3 here is CANSQGGSLDNEQFF. CDR3 sequence (DNA): TGTGCCAACAGCCAGGGCGGGAGTCTCGACAATGAGCAGTTCTTC.

This clonotype has a handful of counts. The V call is TRBV3-1, the J call TRBJ2-7; 9 positions match TRBD2. V lost 4 bases and J lost 7; bases outside the gene matches: 11. The CDR3 runs 15 residues. CDR1 is LGHDT and CDR2 is YNNKEL in the germline V gene (reference sequence). The CDR3 region is CASSRDSGGPWEQYF. For the CDR3, the DNA is TGTGCCAGCAGCCGAGATAGCGGGGGACCCTGGGAGCAGTACTTC.

This clonotype was counted a few times. This chain links TRBV6-2 or TRBV6-3 with TRBJ2-7, with D unresolved. Germline assignment: CDR1 MNHEY and CDR2 SVGEGT. The CDR3 covers 16 residues. V was cut by 0 bases and J by 2 bases, with 14 bases left in between. The CDR3 nucleotides read TGTGCCAGCAGTTACTCTTCTCTTAACAGAGCCTACGAGCAGTACTTC. This encodes CASSYSSLNRAYEQYF.

This clonotype has only a few counts. The chain uses TRBV12-3 or TRBV12-4 and TRBJ2-7, with unresolved D. This CDR3 has 13 residues. The ends were cut back, 7 bases at V and 3 bases at J, with 13 bases in the middle. This CDR3 reads CASMASANYEQYF. The CDR3 nucleotides read TGTGCCAGCATGGCCAGCGCAAACTACGAGCAGTACTTC.

This chain connects TRBV2 to TRBJ2-5; TRBD2 agrees at 11 bases. The CDR3 contains 14 residues. Trimming took 7 bases from V and 1 from J; bases not matched to a gene: 2. Germline V gene sequence: CDR1 SNHLY, CDR2 FYNNEI. CDR3 bases: TGTGCCAGCACTAGCGGGAGGATCCAAGAGACCCAGTACTTC. The encoded protein is CASTSGRIQETQYF.

The V and J genes are TRBV7-9 and TRBJ2-3; TRBD1 agrees at 9 bases. This CDR3 spans 16 amino acids. Germline CDR1 reads SEHNR; CDR2 reads FQNEAQ (reference sequence). Trimming removed 5 bases from V and 2 bases from J; junction bases left unmatched: 8. In nucleotides, the CDR3 is TGTGCCAGCAGCCCCGGGACAGGGATACTCACAGATACGCAGTATTTT. It yields the protein CASSPGTGILTDTQYF.

V and J are TRBV5-5 and TRBJ2-1; 8 bases are a match to TRBD2. CDR1 is SGHKS and CDR2 is YYEKEE in the germline V gene (reference sequence). J gave up 4 bases and V 2 bases, and 8 bases lay outside the gene matches. The length of the CDR3 is 16 residues. The CDR3 sequence is CASSLSAGEVYNEQFF. CDR3 in DNA: TGTGCCAGCAGCTTATCAGCGGGAGAAGTTTACAATGAGCAGTTCTTC. Complete variable domain (other parts from reference TRBV5-5 and TRBJ2-1): DAGVTQSPTHLIKTRGQQVTLRCSPISGHKSVSWYQQVLGQGPQFIFQYYEKEERGRGNFPDRFSARQFPNYSSELNVNALLLGDSALYLCASSLSAGEVYNEQFFGPGTRLTVL.

This clonotype was seen ten or more times. The chain links TRBV7-3 to TRBJ2-1, with D perhaps being TRBD1 or TRBD2 (5 bases each). V shed 5 bases and J shed 5 bases, with 10 bases lying between them. Germline V gene sequence: CDR1 SGHTA, CDR2 FQGTGA. The CDR3 spans 13 residues. CDR3 sequence reads: CASSPGPNNEQFF. DNA for the CDR3: TGTGCCAGCAGCCCGGGACCAAACAATGAGCAGTTCTTC.

This clonotype has just a few counts. The chain couples TRBV20-1 to TRBJ2-2; 7 bases match TRBD2. Germline assignment: CDR1 DFQATT and CDR2 SNEGSKA (reference sequence). J was trimmed by 5 bases and V by 0 bases; bases with no gene match: 6. The CDR3 is made up of 15 amino acids. Here the CDR3 reads CSAREGLRGTGELFF. The CDR3 DNA sequence: TGCAGTGCTAGAGAGGGACTAAGGGGAACCGGGGAGCTGTTTTTT.

The J gene is TRBJ1-1, the V gene TRBV15, with D perhaps matching TRBD1 (5 bases). V was cut by 3 bases and J by 7 bases, with 12 bases left in between. This CDR3 has 13 amino acids. CDR1 and CDR2 from the germline V gene are LNHNV and YYDKDF (reference sequence). The CDR3 loop reads CATSRASGGEAFF. CDR3 DNA: TGTGCCACCAGCAGGGCTTCGGGGGGTGAAGCTTTCTTT.

This clonotype was recorded a few times. The chain couples TRBV5-1 to TRBJ1-1; D unresolved. Germline V lookup: CDR1 SGHRS, CDR2 YFSETQ. The length of the CDR3 is 14 residues. Trimming took off 4 bases at V and 1 base at J, with 11 bases between the two ends. The CDR3 DNA follows: TGCGCCAGCAGCGGTCCCCAGACGAACACTGAAGCTTTCTTT. Translating it yields CASSGPQTNTEAFF.

In this sample, this clonotype turned up a few times. V is TRBV28 and J is TRBJ2-7, with TRBD1 matching over 9 bases. Germline V CDR1 and CDR2: MDHEN, SYDVKM. This CDR3 has 15 amino acids. J was trimmed by 2 bases and V by 7 bases; bases with no gene match: 9. The CDR3 region has the DNA TGTGCCAGCACCAAACCGGGACAGGGCCCCTACGAGCAGTACTTC. This translates into CASTKPGQGPYEQYF. Looking up the rest from reference TRBV28 and TRBJ2-7 gives the full variable domain: DVKVTQSSRYLVKRTGEKVFLECVQDMDHENMFWYRQDPGLGLRLIYFSYDVKMKEKGDIPEGYSVSREKKERFSLILESASTNQTSMYLCASTKPGQGPYEQYFGPGTRLTVT.

The V and J genes are TRBV5-1 and TRBJ2-3, with D possibly being TRBD2 (6 bases). The CDR3 is 16 amino acids. The germline V gene has CDR1 SGHRS and CDR2 YFSETQ. V lost 3 bases, J lost 5 bases, and 19 bases lay in between. In DNA form, the CDR3 reads TGCGCCAGCAGCTCCGAAGCACTGGGGGGACGAGATACGCAGTATTTT. It encodes CASSSEALGGRDTQYF.

The chain employs TRBV7-3 and TRBJ2-1, with 12 positions matching TRBD2. The tail of the sequence fits TRBJ2-7 better, so the J call may be wrong. The CDR3 length is 16 residues. Germline-derived CDR1 and CDR2 are SGHTA and FQGTGA. The CDR3 spells CASSLTSGSSYNEQYF. The CDR3 DNA reads as TGTGCCAGCAGCTTGACTAGCGGGAGCTCCTACAATGAGCAGTACTTC.

The table lists this clonotype with many counts. V usage is TRBV20-1 and J usage is TRBJ2-3; D is ambiguous. Germline V gives CDR1 DFQATT, CDR2 SNEGSKA (reference sequence). This CDR3 spans 13 amino acids. V dropped 5 bases and J dropped 5 bases, with 14 bases sitting between them. The CDR3 bases are TGCAGTGCTCCCCAGCTAGGTGGAGATACGCAGTATTTT. This translates into CSAPQLGGDTQYF.

This clonotype was observed a few times. The chain carries TRBV9 and TRBJ2-5; possible D gene TRBD1, 5 bases. Germline CDR1 and CDR2: SGDLS and YYNGEE. This CDR3 contains 16 residues. Trimming cost V 1 base and J 2 bases, with 15 bases left between them. The CDR3 sequence is CASSVSAGQAQETQYF. Here the CDR3 DNA reads TGTGCCAGCAGCGTAAGCGCCGGACAAGCACAAGAGACCCAGTACTTC. The full variable domain, rest sourced from reference TRBV9 and TRBJ2-5, is DSGVTQTPKHLITATGQRVTLRCSPRSGDLSVYWYQQSLDQGLQFLIQYYNGEERAKGNILERFSAQQFPDLHSELNLSSLELGDSALYFCASSVSAGQAQETQYFGPGTRLLVL.

The gene calls are TRBV6-6 and TRBJ2-4; 7 nucleotides line up with TRBD1. With 2 bases clipped from V and 0 bases from J, the junction kept 4 bases outside the gene matches. CDR3 length equals 16 residues. Germline loops: CDR1 MNHNY, CDR2 SVGAGI (reference sequence). In DNA form, the CDR3 reads TGTGCCAGCAGTTACACAACAGGGGTAGCCAAAAACATTCAGTACTTC. It translates to CASSYTTGVAKNIQYF.

This clonotype was detected only a few times. V and J are TRBV27 and TRBJ1-6; possibly TRBD1 for D (6 bases). The CDR3 length is 16 residues. The V end was cut by 2 bases, the J end by 3 bases, with 11 bases between. The germline V gene encodes CDR1 MNHEY and CDR2 SMNVEV (reference sequence). In nucleotides, the CDR3 is TGTGCCAGCAGTTTAAGTGCAGGGGACTATAATTCACCCCTCCACTTT. As protein: CASSLSAGDYNSPLHF.

V usage is TRBV20-1 and J usage is TRBJ2-7; 7 nucleotides match TRBD1. Trimming removed 5 bases from V and 6 bases from J; junction bases left unmatched: 10. Germline values: CDR1 DFQATT, CDR2 SNEGSKA (reference sequence). CDR3 length: 13 residues. The CDR3 loop reads CSAPQSGDSEQYF. In DNA, the CDR3 is TGCAGTGCTCCCCAGTCAGGGGACAGCGAGCAGTACTTC.